Below, 20 T cell receptor beta chains from the same sample are listed, as sequenced in a study of T cells after yellow fever vaccination. TCRdb reanalysed the 5' RACE reads using MiXCR and keeps one entry per CDR3 protein. This table has about 510,000 distinct CDR3 sequences, just over 20% appearing once. The sample was PBMCs, taken 20 to 25 days after the first yellow fever vaccination. The receptors derive from a man aged 18-30 years who received the YFV17D yellow fever vaccine.

The sample holds many counts of this clonotype. This chain uses TRBV5-1 with TRBJ2-1, with D unresolved. Germline CDR1 and CDR2: SGHRS and YFSETQ. Trimming shortened V by 0 bases and J by 6 bases, and 7 bases separated the two germline ends. This CDR3 is built from 13 residues. Written as DNA, the CDR3 is TGCGCCAGCAGCTTGGGACCAACCAATGAGCAGTTCTTC. Residues: CASSLGPTNEQFF.

The chain is built from TRBV16 and TRBJ2-5; 7 positions agree with TRBD2. Germline trimming cut 7 bases from V and 0 bases from J; bases unmatched to any gene: 11. The CDR3 is 16 amino acids. Per germline, CDR1 KGHSY and CDR2 FQNENV. The CDR3 coding sequence is TGTGCCAGCACGTGGGCCAGCGGGGCTTACCAAGAGACCCAGTACTTC. Its translation is CASTWASGAYQETQYF. The full variable domain, completed using reference TRBV16 and TRBJ2-5, is GEEVAQTPKHLVRGEGQKAKLYCAPIKGHSYVFWYQQVLKNEFKFLISFQNENVFDETGMPKERFSAKCLPNSPCSLEIQATKLEDSAVYFCASTWASGAYQETQYFGPGTRLLVL.

A few counts support this clonotype. This chain joins TRBV7-2 and TRBJ2-3, with D uncertain. The V and J ends lost 5 bases and 4 bases respectively, with 16 bases between them. CDR3 length equals 15 residues. Germline CDR1 reads SGHTA; CDR2 reads FQGNSA. CDR3 coding DNA: TGTGCCAGCAGCCAGACCGGTAGCCCCCCAGATACGCAGTATTTT. Translating it yields CASSQTGSPPDTQYF.

This clonotype has only a few counts. This chain joins TRBV7-9 and TRBJ2-7; D not certain. Germline values: CDR1 SEHNR, CDR2 FQNEAQ (reference sequence). Trimming cost V 6 bases and J 0 bases, with 12 bases left between them. The CDR3 is made up of 14 amino acids. As DNA, the CDR3 is TGTGCCAGCAGTACAGACCAGAGCTCCTACGAGCAGTACTTC. Protein product: CASSTDQSSYEQYF.

The chain has TRBV5-1 and TRBJ2-1, with D possibly being TRBD2 (5 bases). This CDR3 comprises 14 residues. Per germline, CDR1 SGHRS and CDR2 YFSETQ. V lost 4 bases and J 8 bases, leaving 16 bases between the germline ends. CDR3 amino acids: CASSPDEGRDEQFF. CDR3 in DNA: TGCGCCAGCAGCCCCGATGAGGGCCGGGATGAGCAGTTCTTC.

This clonotype was found once. The chain joins TRBV20-1 to TRBJ1-5, with D hard to call. Trimming shortened V by 4 bases and J by 5 bases, and 9 bases separated the two germline ends. The length of the CDR3 is 12 residues. Germline-derived CDR1 and CDR2 are DFQATT and SNEGSKA (reference sequence). As DNA, the CDR3 is TGCAGTGCTACGGACGTTGATCAGCCCCAGCATTTT. Translated: CSATDVDQPQHF.

The rearrangement uses TRBV3-1 and TRBJ2-7; a weak D match, TRBD2 (6 bases). Between the trimmed V and J ends, which lost 1 base and 0 bases, there was a span of 13 bases. Germline values: CDR1 LGHDT, CDR2 YNNKEL (reference sequence). This CDR3 has 16 amino acids. CDR3 DNA: TGTGCCAGCAGCCAAGCCGGCGGGGCGAGCTCCTACGAGCAGTACTTC. Its protein product is CASSQAGGASSYEQYF.

This clonotype was seen repeatedly, ten times or more. The rearrangement uses TRBV12-3 or TRBV12-4 and TRBJ2-3; D not resolved. The CDR3 is 14 amino acids. Trimming left V 3 bases short and J 1 base short, with 8 bases between. The CDR3 spells CASSLFEGTDTQYF. DNA for the CDR3: TGTGCCAGCAGTTTGTTCGAGGGCACAGATACGCAGTATTTT.

This clonotype was counted between two and nine times. The chain employs TRBV12-3 or TRBV12-4 and TRBJ2-3; the match to TRBD1 covers 7 bases. V lost 6 bases to trimming and J lost 2 bases; unmatched junction nucleotides: 8. The CDR3 extends over 15 amino acids. The DNA of the CDR3 is TGTGCCAGCAGGCCCCGGGACAGCTACACAGATACGCAGTATTTT. Translated: CASRPRDSYTDTQYF.

The chain has TRBV5-1 and TRBJ2-3, with D tentatively TRBD2 (6 bases). This CDR3 is 17 amino acids long. Trimming removed 0 bases at V and 3 bases at J, with 17 bases between. The germline CDR1 and CDR2 sequences are SGHRS and YFSETQ. The CDR3 here is CASSLAIFGGLTDTQYF. The CDR3 DNA is TGCGCCAGCAGCTTGGCAATTTTCGGGGGTCTGACAGATACGCAGTATTTT.

This clonotype has ten or more counts. V and J are TRBV18 and TRBJ2-3, with 9 bases aligning to TRBD1. The CDR3 runs 16 residues. Trimming took 5 bases from V and 0 from J; bases not matched to a gene: 6. Germline-derived CDR1 and CDR2 are KGHSH and LQKENI. CDR3 residues: CASSAQGADSTDTQYF. The DNA for the CDR3 is TGTGCCAGCTCAGCACAGGGGGCGGATAGCACAGATACGCAGTATTTT.

This chain links TRBV20-1 with TRBJ2-3; D is uncertain. Germline CDR1 is DFQATT and CDR2 is SNEGSKA (reference sequence). With 6 bases removed from V and 1 base from J, the gap between germline ends came to 14 bases. The CDR3 sequence is 14 residues long. CDR3 DNA: TGCAGTGCCTTGGAAGTTTTCGGCACAGATACGCAGTATTTT. It yields the protein CSALEVFGTDTQYF.

The chain couples TRBV27 to TRBJ2-4, with D unresolved. The length of the CDR3 is 15 residues. V was pared by 5 bases and J by 0 bases, with 11 bases between. Germline assignment: CDR1 MNHEY and CDR2 SMNVEV (reference sequence). The CDR3 DNA reads TGTGCCAGCAGTGTAGACTCACTAGCCAAAAACATTCAGTACTTC. It is translated as CASSVDSLAKNIQYF.

This chain links TRBV27 with TRBJ2-7; D not certain. The CDR3 spans 12 residues. CDR1 MNHEY and CDR2 SMNVEV come from the germline V gene (reference sequence). V was pared by 3 bases and J by 4 bases, with 7 bases between. The CDR3 spells CASSLDRYEQYF. In DNA, the CDR3 is TGTGCCAGCAGTTTGGACCGGTACGAGCAGTACTTC.

This rearrangement joins TRBV25-1 to TRBJ2-1, with 7 nucleotides matching TRBD1. From germline, CDR1 is MGHDK and CDR2 SYGVNS. After removal of 4 bases from V and 8 bases from J, the junction contained 8 bases not matched to a gene. The CDR3 runs 14 residues. Written as DNA, the CDR3 is TGTGCCAGCAGTGGGACCGGACAGGCGCATGAGCAGTTCTTC. It specifies CASSGTGQAHEQFF.

This clonotype was picked up a small number of times. The rearrangement uses TRBV6-2 or TRBV6-3 and TRBJ2-7, with 10 bases lining up with TRBD1. This CDR3 has 13 residues. J gave up 6 bases and V 6 bases, and 5 bases lay outside the gene matches. Germline V lookup: CDR1 MNHEY, CDR2 SVGEGT. The CDR3 nucleotides are TGTGCCAGCAGCCCAGGGACAGGGGCCGAGCAGTACTTC. Protein product: CASSPGTGAEQYF.

This clonotype occurred a few times. This sequence joins TRBV6-1 and TRBJ2-1; no definite D call. This CDR3 has 15 amino acids. V was trimmed by 6 bases and J by 3 bases, leaving 15 bases between them. Germline CDR1 MNHNS, CDR2 SASEGT. The CDR3 loop is CASSRENLDYNEQFF. CDR3 DNA sequence: TGTGCCAGCAGCCGCGAAAATCTAGACTACAATGAGCAGTTCTTC.

CDR3 residues: CASSVGGANTEAFF. The CDR3 DNA follows: TGTGCCAGCTCGGTGGGGGGGGCGAACACTGAAGCTTTCTTT. The chain combines TRBV6-1 with TRBJ1-1, with D possibly being TRBD1 (6 bases). Trimming left V 8 bases short and J 1 base short, with 14 bases between. The CDR3 spans 14 residues. CDR1 is MNHNS, CDR2 SASEGT, per germline.

V usage is TRBV12-3 or TRBV12-4 and J usage is TRBJ1-1, with unresolved D. The V end was cut by 5 bases, the J end by 1 base, with 8 bases between. The length of the CDR3 is 13 residues. Here the CDR3 reads CASSTTWNTEAFF. In nucleotides, the CDR3 is TGTGCCAGCAGTACAACTTGGAACACTGAAGCTTTCTTT.

This clonotype occurred many times. J is TRBJ2-1 and V is TRBV9, with a tentative D call TRBD2 (6 bases). V was pared by 0 bases and J by 0 bases, with 13 bases between. The CDR3 sequence is 17 residues long. The germline V gene has CDR1 SGDLS and CDR2 YYNGEE. The CDR3 spells CASSVVGGPSSYNEQFF. Written as DNA, the CDR3 is TGTGCCAGCAGCGTAGTGGGGGGTCCCAGCTCCTACAATGAGCAGTTCTTC.